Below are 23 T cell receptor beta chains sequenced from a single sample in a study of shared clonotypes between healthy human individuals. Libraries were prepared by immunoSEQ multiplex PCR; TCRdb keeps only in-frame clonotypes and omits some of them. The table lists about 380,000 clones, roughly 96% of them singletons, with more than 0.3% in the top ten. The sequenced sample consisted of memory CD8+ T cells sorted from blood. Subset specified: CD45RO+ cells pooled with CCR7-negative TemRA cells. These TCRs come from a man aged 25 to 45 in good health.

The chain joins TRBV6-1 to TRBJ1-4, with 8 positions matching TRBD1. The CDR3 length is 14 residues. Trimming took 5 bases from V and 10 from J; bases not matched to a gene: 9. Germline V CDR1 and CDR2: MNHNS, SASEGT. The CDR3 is CASSFETGAGKLFF. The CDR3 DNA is TGTGCCAGCAGTTTCGAGACAGGGGCGGGAAAACTGTTTTTT.

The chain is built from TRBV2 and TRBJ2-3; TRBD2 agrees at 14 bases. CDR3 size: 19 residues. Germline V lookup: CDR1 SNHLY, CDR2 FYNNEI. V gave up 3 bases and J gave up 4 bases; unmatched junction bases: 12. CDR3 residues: CASSDPGLAGGLGADTQYF. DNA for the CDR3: TGTGCCAGCAGTGACCCCGGACTAGCGGGAGGCCTTGGGGCAGATACGCAGTATTTT.

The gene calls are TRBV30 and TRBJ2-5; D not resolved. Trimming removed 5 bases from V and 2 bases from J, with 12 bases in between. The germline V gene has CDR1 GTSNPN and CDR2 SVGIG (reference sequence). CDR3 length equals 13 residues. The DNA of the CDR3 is TGTGCCTGGGTAGTACAGCCACAAGAGACCCAGTACTTC. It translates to CAWVVQPQETQYF.

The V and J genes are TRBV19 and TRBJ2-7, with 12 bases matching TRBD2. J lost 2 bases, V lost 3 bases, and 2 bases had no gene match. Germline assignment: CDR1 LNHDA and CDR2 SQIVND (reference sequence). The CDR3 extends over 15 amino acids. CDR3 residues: CASSIRLAGAYEQYF. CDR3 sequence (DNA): TGTGCCAGTAGTATCCGACTAGCGGGAGCCTACGAGCAGTACTTC. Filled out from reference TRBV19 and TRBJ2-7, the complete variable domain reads DGGITQSPKYLFRKEGQNVTLSCEQNLNHDAMYWYRQDPGQGLRLIYYSQIVNDFQKGDIAEGYSVSREKKESFPLTVTSAQKNPTAFYLCASSIRLAGAYEQYFGPGTRLTVT.

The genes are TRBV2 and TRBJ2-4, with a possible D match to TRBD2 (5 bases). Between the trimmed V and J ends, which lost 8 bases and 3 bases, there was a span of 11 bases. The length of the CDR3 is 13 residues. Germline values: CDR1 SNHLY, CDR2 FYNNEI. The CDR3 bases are TGTGCCAGCGACGGCGGGTTCAAAAACATTCAGTACTTC. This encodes CASDGGFKNIQYF.

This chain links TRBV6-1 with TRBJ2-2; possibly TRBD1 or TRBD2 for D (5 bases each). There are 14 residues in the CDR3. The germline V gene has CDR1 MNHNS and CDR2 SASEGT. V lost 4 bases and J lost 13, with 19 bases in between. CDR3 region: CASSARLGERGLFF. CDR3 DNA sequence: TGTGCCAGCAGTGCCCGATTGGGGGAGAGGGGGCTGTTTTTT.

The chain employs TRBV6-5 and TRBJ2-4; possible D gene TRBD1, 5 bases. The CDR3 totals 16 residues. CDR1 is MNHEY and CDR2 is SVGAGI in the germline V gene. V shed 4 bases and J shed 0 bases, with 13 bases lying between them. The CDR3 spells CASSSQAGPAKNIQYF. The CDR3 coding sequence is TGTGCCAGCAGTTCTCAGGCAGGGCCAGCCAAAAACATTCAGTACTTC.

In nucleotides, the CDR3 is TGTGCCAGCGGAAGGGGCTATTCCTACGAGCAGTACTTC. It encodes CASGRGYSYEQYF. The chain carries TRBV11-2 and TRBJ2-7, with D perhaps matching TRBD1 (5 bases). V lost 8 bases to trimming and J lost 1 base, with 12 bases between them. CDR3 length equals 13 residues. Germline CDR1 reads SGHAT; CDR2 reads FQNNGV. The full variable domain, completed using reference TRBV11-2 and TRBJ2-7, is EAGVAQSPRYKIIEKRQSVAFWCNPISGHATLYWYQQILGQGPKLLIQFQNNGVVDDSQLPKDRFSAERLKGVDSTLKIQPAKLEDSAVYLCASGRGYSYEQYFGPGTRLTVT.

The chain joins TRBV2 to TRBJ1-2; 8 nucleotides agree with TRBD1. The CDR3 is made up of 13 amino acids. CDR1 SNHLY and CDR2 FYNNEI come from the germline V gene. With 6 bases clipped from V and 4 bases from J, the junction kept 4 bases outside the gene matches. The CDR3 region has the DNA TGTGCCAGCAGACCCCAGGGGGCCTATGGCTACACCTTC. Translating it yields CASRPQGAYGYTF. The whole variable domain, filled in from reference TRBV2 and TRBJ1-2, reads EPEVTQTPSHQVTQMGQEVILRCVPISNHLYFYWYRQILGQKVEFLVSFYNNEISEKSEIFDDQFSVERPDGSNFTLKIRSTKLEDSAMYFCASRPQGAYGYTFGSGTRLTVV.

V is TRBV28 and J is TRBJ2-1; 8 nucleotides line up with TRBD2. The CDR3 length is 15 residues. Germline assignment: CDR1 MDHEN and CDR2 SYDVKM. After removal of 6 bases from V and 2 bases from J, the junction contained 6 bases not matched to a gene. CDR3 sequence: CASSVLAAPYNEQFF. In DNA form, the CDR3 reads TGTGCCAGCAGCGTACTAGCGGCCCCCTACAATGAGCAGTTCTTC.

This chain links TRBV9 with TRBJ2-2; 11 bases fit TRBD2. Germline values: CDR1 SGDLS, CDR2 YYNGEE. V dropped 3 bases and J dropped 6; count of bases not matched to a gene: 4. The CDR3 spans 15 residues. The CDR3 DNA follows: TGTGCCAGCAGCGCCACTAGCGGGAGACCCGGGGAGCTGTTTTTT. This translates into CASSATSGRPGELFF.

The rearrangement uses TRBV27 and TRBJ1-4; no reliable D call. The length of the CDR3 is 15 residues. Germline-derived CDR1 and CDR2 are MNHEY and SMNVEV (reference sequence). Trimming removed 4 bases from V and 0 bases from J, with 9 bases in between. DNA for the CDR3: TGTGCCAGCAGTTATAGCGTTGCAACTAATGAAAAACTGTTTTTT. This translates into CASSYSVATNEKLFF. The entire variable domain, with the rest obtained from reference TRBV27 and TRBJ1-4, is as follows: EAQVTQNPRYLITVTGKKLTVTCSQNMNHEYMSWYRQDPGLGLRQIYYSMNVEVTDKGDVPEGYKVSRKEKRNFPLILESPSPNQTSLYFCASSYSVATNEKLFFGSGTQLSVL.

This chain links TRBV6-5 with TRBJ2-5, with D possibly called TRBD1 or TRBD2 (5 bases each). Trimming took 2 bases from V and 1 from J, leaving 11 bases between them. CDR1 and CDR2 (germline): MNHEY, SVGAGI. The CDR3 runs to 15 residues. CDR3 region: CASSYVGAGQETQYF. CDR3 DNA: TGTGCCAGCAGTTACGTTGGGGCGGGCCAAGAGACCCAGTACTTC.

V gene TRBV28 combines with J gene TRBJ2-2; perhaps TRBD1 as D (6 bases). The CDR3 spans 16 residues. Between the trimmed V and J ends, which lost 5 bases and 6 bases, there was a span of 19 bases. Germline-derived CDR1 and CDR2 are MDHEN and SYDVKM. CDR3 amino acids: CASSRRRGSNAGELFF. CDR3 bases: TGTGCCAGCAGTAGACGTAGGGGGTCCAACGCCGGGGAGCTGTTTTTT.

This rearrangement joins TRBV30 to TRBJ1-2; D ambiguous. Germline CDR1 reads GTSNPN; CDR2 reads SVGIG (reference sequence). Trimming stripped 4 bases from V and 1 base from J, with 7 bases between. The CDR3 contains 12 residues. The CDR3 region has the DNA TGTGCCTGGACCGATCTTAACTATGGCTACACCTTC. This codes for CAWTDLNYGYTF.

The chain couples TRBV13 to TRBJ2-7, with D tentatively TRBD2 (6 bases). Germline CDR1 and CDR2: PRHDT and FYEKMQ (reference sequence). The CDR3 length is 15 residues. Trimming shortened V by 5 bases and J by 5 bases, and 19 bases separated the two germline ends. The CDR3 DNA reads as TGTGCCAGCAGCCCCCGTCCGCGGGGAGGAAACGAGCAGTACTTC. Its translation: CASSPRPRGGNEQYF.

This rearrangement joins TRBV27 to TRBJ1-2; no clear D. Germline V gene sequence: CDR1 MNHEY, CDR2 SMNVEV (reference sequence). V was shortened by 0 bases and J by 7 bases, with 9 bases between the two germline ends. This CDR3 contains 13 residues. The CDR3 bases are TGTGCCAGCAGTTTATCGGTGGGATCTGGCTACACCTTC. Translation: CASSLSVGSGYTF.

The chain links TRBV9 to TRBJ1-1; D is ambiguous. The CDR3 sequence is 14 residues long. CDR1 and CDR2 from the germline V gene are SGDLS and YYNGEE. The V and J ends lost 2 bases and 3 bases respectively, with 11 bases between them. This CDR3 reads CASSVPGMDTEAFF. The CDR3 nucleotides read TGTGCCAGCAGCGTCCCGGGGATGGACACTGAAGCTTTCTTT.

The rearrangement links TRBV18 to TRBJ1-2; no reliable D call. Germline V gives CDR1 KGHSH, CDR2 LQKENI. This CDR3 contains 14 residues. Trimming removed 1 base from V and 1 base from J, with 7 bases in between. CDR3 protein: CASSPLEGNYGYTF. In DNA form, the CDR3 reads TGTGCCAGCTCACCACTTGAGGGTAACTATGGCTACACCTTC.

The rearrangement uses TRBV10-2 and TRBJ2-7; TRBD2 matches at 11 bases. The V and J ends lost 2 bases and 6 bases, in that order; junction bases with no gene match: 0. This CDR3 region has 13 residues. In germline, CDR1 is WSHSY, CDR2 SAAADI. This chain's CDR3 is CASSETSGSEQYF. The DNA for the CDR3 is TGCGCCAGCAGTGAGACTAGCGGGAGCGAGCAGTACTTC.

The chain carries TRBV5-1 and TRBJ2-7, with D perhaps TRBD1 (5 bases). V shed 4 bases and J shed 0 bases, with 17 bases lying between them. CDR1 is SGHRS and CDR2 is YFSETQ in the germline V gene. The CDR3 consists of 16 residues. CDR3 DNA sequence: TGCGCCAGCAGCGATATTACAGGCTTAAGCTCCTACGAGCAGTACTTC. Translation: CASSDITGLSSYEQYF.

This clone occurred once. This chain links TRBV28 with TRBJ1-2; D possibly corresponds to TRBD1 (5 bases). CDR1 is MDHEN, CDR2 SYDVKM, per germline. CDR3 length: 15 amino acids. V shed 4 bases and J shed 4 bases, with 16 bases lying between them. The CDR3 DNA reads TGTGCCAGCAGTTCCCAGGGTACGGACACCTATGGCTACACCTTC. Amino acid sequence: CASSSQGTDTYGYTF.

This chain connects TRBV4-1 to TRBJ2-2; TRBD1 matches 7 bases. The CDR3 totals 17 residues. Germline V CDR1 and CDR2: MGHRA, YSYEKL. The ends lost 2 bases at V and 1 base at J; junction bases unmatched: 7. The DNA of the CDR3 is TGCGCCAGCAGCCAATACACAGGGGCGCAGAACACCGGGGAGCTGTTTTTT. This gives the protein CASSQYTGAQNTGELFF.